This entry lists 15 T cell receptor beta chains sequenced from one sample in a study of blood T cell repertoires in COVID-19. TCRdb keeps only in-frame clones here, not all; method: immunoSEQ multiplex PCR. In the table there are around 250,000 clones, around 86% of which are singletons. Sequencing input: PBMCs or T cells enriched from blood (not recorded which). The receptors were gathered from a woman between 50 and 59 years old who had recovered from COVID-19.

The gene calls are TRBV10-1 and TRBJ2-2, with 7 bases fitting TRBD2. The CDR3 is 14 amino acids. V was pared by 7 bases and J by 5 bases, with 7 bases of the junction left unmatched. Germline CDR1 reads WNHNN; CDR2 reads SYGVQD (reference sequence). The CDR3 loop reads CASTRDYGTGELFF. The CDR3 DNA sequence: TGCGCCAGCACTCGGGACTACGGGACCGGGGAGCTGTTTTTT.

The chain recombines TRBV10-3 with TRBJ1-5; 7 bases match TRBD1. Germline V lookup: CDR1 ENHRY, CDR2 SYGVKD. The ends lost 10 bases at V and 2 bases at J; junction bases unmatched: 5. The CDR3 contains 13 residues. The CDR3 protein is CATRGRGNQPQHF. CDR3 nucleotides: TGTGCCACTAGGGGGCGGGGCAATCAGCCCCAGCATTTT.

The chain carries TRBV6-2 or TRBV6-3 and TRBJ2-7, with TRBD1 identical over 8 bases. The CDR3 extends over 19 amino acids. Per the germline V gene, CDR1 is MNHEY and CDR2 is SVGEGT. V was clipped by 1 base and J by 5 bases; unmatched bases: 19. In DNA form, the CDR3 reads TGTGCCAGCAGTTACTTCCCCGGGGCCGGACAGGGCGGGTTCGACGAGCAGTACTTC. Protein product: CASSYFPGAGQGGFDEQYF.

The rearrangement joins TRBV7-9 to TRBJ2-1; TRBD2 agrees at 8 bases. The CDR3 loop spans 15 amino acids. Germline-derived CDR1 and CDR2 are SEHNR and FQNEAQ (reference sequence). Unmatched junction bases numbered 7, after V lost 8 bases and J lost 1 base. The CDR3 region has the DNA TGTGCCAGCGCTCGATTAGCGGGGTCCTACAATGAGCAGTTCTTC. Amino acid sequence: CASARLAGSYNEQFF.

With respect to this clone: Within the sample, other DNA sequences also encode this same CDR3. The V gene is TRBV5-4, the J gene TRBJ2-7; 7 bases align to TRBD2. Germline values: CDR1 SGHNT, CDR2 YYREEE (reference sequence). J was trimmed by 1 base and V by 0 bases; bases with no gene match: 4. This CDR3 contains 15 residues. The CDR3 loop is CASSLVGGSSYEQYF. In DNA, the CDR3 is TGTGCCAGCAGCTTGGTGGGCGGGAGTTCCTACGAGCAGTACTTC.

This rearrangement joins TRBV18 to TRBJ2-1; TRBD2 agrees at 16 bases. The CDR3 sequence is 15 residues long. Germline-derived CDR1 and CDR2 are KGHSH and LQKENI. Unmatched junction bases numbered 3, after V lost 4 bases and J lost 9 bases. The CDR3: CASSRGTSGRAEQFF. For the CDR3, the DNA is TGTGCCAGCTCACGAGGGACTAGCGGGAGGGCTGAGCAGTTCTTC. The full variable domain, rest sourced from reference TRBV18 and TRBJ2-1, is NAGVMQNPRHLVRRRGQEARLRCSPMKGHSHVYWYRQLPEEGLKFMVYLQKENIIDESGMPKERFSAEFPKEGPSILRIQQVVRGDSAAYFCASSRGTSGRAEQFFGPGTRLTVL.

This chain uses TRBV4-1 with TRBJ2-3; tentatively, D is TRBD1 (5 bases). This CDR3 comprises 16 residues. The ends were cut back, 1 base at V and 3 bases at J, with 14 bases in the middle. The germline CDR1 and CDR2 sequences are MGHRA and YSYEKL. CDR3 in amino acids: CASSQALSKGTDTQYF. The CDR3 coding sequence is TGCGCCAGCAGCCAAGCACTCTCCAAGGGGACAGATACGCAGTATTTT.

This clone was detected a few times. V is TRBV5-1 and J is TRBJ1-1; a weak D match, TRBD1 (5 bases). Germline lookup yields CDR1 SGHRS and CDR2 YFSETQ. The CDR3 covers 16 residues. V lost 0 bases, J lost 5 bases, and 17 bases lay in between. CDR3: CASSLVMGGRRTEAFF. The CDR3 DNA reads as TGCGCCAGCAGCTTGGTAATGGGGGGGAGACGGACTGAAGCTTTCTTT. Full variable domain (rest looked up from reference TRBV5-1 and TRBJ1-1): KAGVTQTPRYLIKTRGQQVTLSCSPISGHRSVSWYQQTPGQGLQFLFEYFSETQRNKGNFPGRFSGRQFSNSRSEMNVSTLELGDSALYLCASSLVMGGRRTEAFFGQGTRLTVV.

The CDR3 DNA is TGTGCCAGCAGTTATGACAGTGAAGCTTTCTTT. Translation: CASSYDSEAFF. The chain combines TRBV12-3 or TRBV12-4 with TRBJ1-1; a weak D match, TRBD1 (5 bases). The CDR3 is made up of 11 amino acids. V lost 4 bases and J 7 bases, leaving 7 bases between the germline ends.

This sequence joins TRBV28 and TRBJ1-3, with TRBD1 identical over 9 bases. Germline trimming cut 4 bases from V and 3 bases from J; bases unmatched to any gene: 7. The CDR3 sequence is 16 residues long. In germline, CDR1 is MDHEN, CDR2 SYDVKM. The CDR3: CASSSGTGKNGNTIYF. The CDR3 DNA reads TGTGCCAGCAGTTCGGGGACAGGGAAGAATGGAAACACCATATATTTT.

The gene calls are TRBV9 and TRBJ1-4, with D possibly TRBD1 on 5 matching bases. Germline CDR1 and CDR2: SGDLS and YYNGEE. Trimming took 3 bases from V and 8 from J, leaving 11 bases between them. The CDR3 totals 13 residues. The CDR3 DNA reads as TGTGCCAGCAGCGCAGGGATTGGGGAAAAACTGTTTTTT. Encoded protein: CASSAGIGEKLFF.

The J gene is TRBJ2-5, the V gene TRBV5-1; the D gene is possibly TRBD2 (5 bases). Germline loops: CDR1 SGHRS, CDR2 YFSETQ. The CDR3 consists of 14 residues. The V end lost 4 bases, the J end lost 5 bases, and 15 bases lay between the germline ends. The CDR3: CASSPDPGGETQYF. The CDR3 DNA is TGCGCCAGCAGCCCGGACCCGGGCGGGGAGACCCAGTACTTC. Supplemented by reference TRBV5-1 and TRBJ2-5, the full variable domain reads KAGVTQTPRYLIKTRGQQVTLSCSPISGHRSVSWYQQTPGQGLQFLFEYFSETQRNKGNFPGRFSGRQFSNSRSEMNVSTLELGDSALYLCASSPDPGGETQYFGPGTRLLVL.

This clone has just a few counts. The CDR3 nucleotides read TGCGCCAGCAGCCCCGGGTTTAGCGAGAACGAGCAGTACTTC. Its translation: CASSPGFSENEQYF. The chain links TRBV5-1 to TRBJ2-7; perhaps TRBD2 as D (5 bases). CDR1 and CDR2 from the germline V gene are SGHRS and YFSETQ. Trimming pared 4 bases from V and 5 bases from J, leaving 16 bases between. The CDR3 is 14 residues long.

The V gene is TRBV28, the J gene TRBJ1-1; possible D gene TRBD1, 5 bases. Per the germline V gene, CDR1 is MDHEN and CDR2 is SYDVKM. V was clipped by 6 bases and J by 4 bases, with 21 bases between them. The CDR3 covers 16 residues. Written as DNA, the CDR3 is TGTGCCAGCAGCGCCCCGGATGGGGGGGAGGGCACTGAAGCTTTCTTT. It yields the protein CASSAPDGGEGTEAFF.

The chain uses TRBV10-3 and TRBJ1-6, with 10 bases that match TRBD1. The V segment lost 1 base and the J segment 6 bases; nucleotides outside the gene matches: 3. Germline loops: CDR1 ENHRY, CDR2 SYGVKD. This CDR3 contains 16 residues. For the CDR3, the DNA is TGTGCCATCAGTGAGTTCGGGGACAGGGGTAATTCACCCCTCCACTTT. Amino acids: CAISEFGDRGNSPLHF.